These 11 T cell receptor beta chains came from one sample sequenced in a study of identical twins. TCRdb recomputed calls from the 5' RACE reads with MiXCR, one row per CDR3 protein. Of about 1.7 million distinct CDR3 sequences in the sample, less than 40% are singletons; the top ten hold approximately 0.29%. Material: cord blood. The receptor source for this set is a newborn girl in good health.

The chain combines TRBV20-1 with TRBJ2-1, with TRBD2 matching 9 bases. Trimming at V came to 2 bases and at J to 3 bases, leaving 11 bases not matched to a gene. The CDR3 contains 17 residues. Germline CDR1 DFQATT, CDR2 SNEGSKA (reference sequence). Written as DNA, the CDR3 is TGCAGTGCTAGACGGGTTAGCGGGGGCGGAGTCTACAATGAGCAGTTCTTC. It codes for CSARRVSGGGVYNEQFF.

This clonotype was counted only a few times. The rearrangement uses TRBV20-1 and TRBJ2-3; D uncertain. Trimming pared 3 bases from V and 0 bases from J, leaving 7 bases between. The CDR3 is made up of 13 amino acids. CDR1 is DFQATT and CDR2 is SNEGSKA in the germline V gene (reference sequence). DNA for the CDR3: TGCAGTGCTAGTGAACAGAGCACAGATACGCAGTATTTT. Translation: CSASEQSTDTQYF.

The chain carries TRBV28 and TRBJ1-4, with D possibly TRBD1 on 6 matching bases. The germline gives CDR1 MDHEN, CDR2 SYDVKM. The CDR3 is made up of 15 amino acids. Trimming took off 5 bases at V and 0 bases at J, with 10 bases between the two ends. In DNA, the CDR3 is TGTGCCAGCAGTAAAGGGGGGCCAACTAATGAAAAACTGTTTTTT. As protein: CASSKGGPTNEKLFF.

This clonotype was seen a handful of times. This rearrangement joins TRBV7-9 to TRBJ2-7, with D perhaps matching TRBD1 (6 bases). Germline values: CDR1 SEHNR, CDR2 FQNEAQ (reference sequence). The CDR3 has 17 residues. The ends were cut back, 0 bases at V and 0 bases at J, with 15 bases in the middle. The CDR3 coding sequence is TGTGCCAGCAGCTTAGCTTCACATCGGGACAACTCCTACGAGCAGTACTTC. As protein: CASSLASHRDNSYEQYF.

The rearrangement joins TRBV5-1 to TRBJ2-1; D possibly uses TRBD1 or TRBD2 (5 bases each). The CDR3 spans 17 residues. V was pared by 7 bases and J by 5 bases, with 25 bases between. In germline, CDR1 is SGHRS, CDR2 YFSETQ. CDR3 coding DNA: TGCGCCAGCTCCTCGATTTTAGAGGGACCCCGTAACAATGAGCAGTTCTTC. Translating it yields CASSSILEGPRNNEQFF.

The table lists this clonotype with a few counts. The chain links TRBV7-2 to TRBJ1-1; D is uncertain. CDR1 SGHTA and CDR2 FQGNSA come from the germline V gene. CDR3 length: 14 residues. V shed 3 bases and J shed 0 bases, with 8 bases lying between them. CDR3 amino acids: CASSFRVMNTEAFF. CDR3 nucleotides: TGTGCCAGCAGCTTTCGGGTCATGAACACTGAAGCTTTCTTT.

V usage is TRBV2 and J usage is TRBJ1-6, with D uncertain. Trimming removed 4 bases from V and 9 bases from J, with 7 bases in between. This CDR3 is built from 12 residues. Germline CDR1 is SNHLY and CDR2 is FYNNEI. CDR3 bases: TGTGCCAGCAGTGTAAAGGGTTCACCCCTCCACTTT. This sequence encodes CASSVKGSPLHF.

The genes are TRBV28 and TRBJ2-1; D may be TRBD2 (6 bases). The germline gives CDR1 MDHEN, CDR2 SYDVKM. Trimming removed 8 bases at V and 8 bases at J, with 16 bases between. The CDR3 is 13 residues long. The DNA of the CDR3 is TGTGCCAGCGCCGGGGGTTATTCGGATGAGCAGTTCTTC. It translates to CASAGGYSDEQFF.

The chain has TRBV20-1 and TRBJ2-1; D is undetermined. The CDR3 runs to 14 residues. Germline CDR1 is DFQATT and CDR2 is SNEGSKA (reference sequence). V was clipped by 0 bases and J by 6 bases, with 12 bases between them. CDR3 region: CSARDMLSGNEQFF. CDR3 coding DNA: TGCAGTGCTAGAGATATGTTATCGGGCAATGAGCAGTTCTTC.

The chain couples TRBV6-6 to TRBJ2-3; TRBD2 aligns across 11 bases. Trimming took 4 bases from V and 5 from J; bases not matched to a gene: 11. The CDR3 is 17 residues long. Looked up from germline, CDR1 is MNHNY and CDR2 is SVGAGI (reference sequence). The CDR3 reads CASSSATSGVGGDTQYF. CDR3 coding DNA: TGTGCCAGCAGTTCCGCGACTAGCGGGGTGGGGGGAGATACGCAGTATTTT.

This clonotype showed up just a few times. One junction end disagrees with the germline gene, perhaps due to a read error. The chain joins TRBV5-1 to TRBJ2-7, with TRBD2 identical over 12 bases. This CDR3 comprises 14 residues. Germline CDR1 is SGHRS and CDR2 is YFSETQ. The CDR3 loop reads CASSALAGGYDQYF. The CDR3 DNA reads TGCGCCAGCAGCGCACTAGCGGGGGGCTACGATCAGTACTTC.